This entry describes one TCR beta chain. Its antigen is still unknown. No base quality values were provided; no much bigger clone lies one nucleotide off. Two independent genomic DNA replicates were amplified for each sample, with about 0.5 ug used for blood and around 1.5 ug for tumor or normal breast. Following the manufacturer's instructions, the ImmunoSeq Intro kit was used to carry out TCRB sequencing on genomic DNA. The multiplex PCR ran for 30 to 40 cycles using proprietary primers and spike-in control sequences for absolute quantification. An 87-bp fragment spanning the CDR3 and flanking V and J genes was sequenced with single-end 150-bp reads. Each lane of an Illumina MiSeq running version 3.0 chemistry carried seven multiplexed samples, with two replicates apiece. The authors processed their data as follows. The vendor's proprietary pipeline handled the raw data processing, merging both replicates into a single result for each sample. A clonotype was defined as productive rearrangements that share the same V-gene family, CDR3 amino acid sequence and J-gene segment. To compute clonality, the normalized Shannon entropy (Pielou evenness) of TCRB abundances was subtracted from 1. To estimate T cell density, the total number of templates was divided by the input cell count, which was inferred from how much DNA went in. Recon was used with default parameters to estimate total repertoire diversity and clonality. Tumor-enriched clonotypes were defined as having over 0.1% abundance in tumor and at least 32-fold higher abundance than in normal breast. This is the immuneACCESS table as TCRdb keeps it, with only in-frame sequences that have V and J called. A part of the clones is gone; compared with another copy, unresolved V genes explain less than half, and the rest is unexplained. The DNA gave D and trimming, while V, J and clone size come from that table. In all, the sample holds some 6,000 clones, and roughly 80% of those were seen once. The ten largest clones represent roughly 10% of the sample.

Adjacent normal breast tissue was collected roughly 1.8-4 cm away from the tumor, rinsed in PBS and stored in prechilled RNAlater. Because normal breast tissue has high lipid content and low cell density, getting sufficient DNA from normal breast tissue often required roughly 100-340 mg of tissue. The study profiled bulk TCR beta-chain repertoires in matched peripheral blood, tumor and adjacent normal breast tissue taken from about 15 patients with early-stage breast cancer. The Qiagen AllPrep DNA/RNA Mini kit was used for genomic DNA extraction. This specimen comes from a study of early stage breast cancer tumors (dated by TCRdb to about 2017). Regarding the complete study: Of the 15 to 20 invasive breast tumors, twelve were found to be estrogen receptor-positive, progesterone receptor-positive and HER2-negative. Of the 12 ER+/PR+/HER2- tumors, eight were classified as invasive ductal carcinomas and four as invasive lobular carcinomas. On average, each sample got about 10-fold read coverage. The samples as a whole yielded about 2,400,000 detected templates, corresponding to 900,000 to 1,100,000 unique clonotypes.

Results the study describes overall, beyond this receptor: Sequencing bulk genomic DNA from unsorted cells could not capture chain pairing or functional markers like CD4, CD8 and FOXP3. Analysis by tumor subtype was prevented by the small cohort size. Tumors showed around 2.7-fold higher T cell density and higher clonality than adjacent normal breast tissue. Enriched TCRB sequences shared across patients were found to be mostly commonly generated sequences that were unlikely to play an important role in the tumor microenvironment. Greater similarity was observed between blood and normal breast repertoires than between blood and tumor repertoires, and tumor was distinguished from normal in about 85% of the 16 patients when each tissue was compared with blood.

Material for sequencing was normal breast tissue next to the tumor. The TCR originated in a person in their 70s with breast cancer.

The CDR3 sequence is CASSLLTGILETQYF. The DNA reads TGCGCCAGCAGCCTATTAACAGGGATTTTAGAGACCCAGTACTTC. The chain is encoded by TRBV10-2 joined to TRBJ2-5; D gene: possibly TRBD1, on 6 matching bases. The CDR3 starts with the cysteine, ends with the phenylalanine, and has 15 residues. This entry keeps only the CDR3 DNA: 45 bases, framed from base 1. The junction carries 18 bases between V and J, which are trimmed by 6 bases and 4 bases respectively. As encoded in the germline V gene, CDR1 is WSHSY while CDR2 is SAAADI.